The entry below describes one T cell receptor beta chain. The data were obtained in a study of somatic mutations in cytotoxic T cells in rheumatoid arthritis. Profiling relied on immunoSEQ multiplex PCR, and the TCRdb table lists in-frame clones only, not all of them. Of roughly 13,000 clones in the sample, approximately 69% were seen once. After removal of 0 bases from V and 4 bases from J, the junction contained 6 bases not matched to a gene. CDR1 is SGHNT, CDR2 YYREEE, per germline (reference sequence). The CDR3 loop spans 16 amino acids. The chain couples TRBV5-4 to TRBJ2-2, with 7 nucleotides matching TRBD1. This TCR came from an adult with rheumatoid arthritis. Sequencing was performed on CD8+ T cells sorted from blood. The CDR3 region is CASSLGAGGFTGELFF. The CDR3 nucleotides read TGTGCCAGCAGCTTGGGGGCAGGGGGTTTCACCGGGGAGCTGTTTTTT.